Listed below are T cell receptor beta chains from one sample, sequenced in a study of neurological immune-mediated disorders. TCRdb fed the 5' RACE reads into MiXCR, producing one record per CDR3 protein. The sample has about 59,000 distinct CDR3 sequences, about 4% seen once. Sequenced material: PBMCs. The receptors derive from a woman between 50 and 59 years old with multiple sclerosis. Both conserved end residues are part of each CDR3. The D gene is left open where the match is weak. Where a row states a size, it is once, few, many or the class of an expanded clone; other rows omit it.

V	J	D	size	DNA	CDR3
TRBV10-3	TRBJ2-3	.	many	TGTGCCATCGGGTTGAGTTCTGGACCAGATACGCAGTATTTT	CAIGLSSGPDTQYF
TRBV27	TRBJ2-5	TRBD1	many	TGTGCCAGCCGATTGCGGGACAGGGTGGGAGAGACCCAGTACTTC	CASRLRDRVGETQYF
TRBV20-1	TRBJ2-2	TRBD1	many	TGCAGTGCCGAGGCGGGGACAGGAGTCACCGGGGAGCTGTTTTTT	CSAEAGTGVTGELFF
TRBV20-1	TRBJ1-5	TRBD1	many	TGCAGTGCTAGGCGTACAGGGGAGGGCAATCAGCCCCAGCATTTT	CSARRTGEGNQPQHF
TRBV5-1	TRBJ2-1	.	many	TGCGCCAGCAGCTTGGACAGGACTTTACGGGTTGAGCAGTTCTTC	CASSLDRTLRVEQFF
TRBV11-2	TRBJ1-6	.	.	TGTGCCAGCAGCTCACAGGCTATGTCACCCCTCAACTTT	CASSSQAMSPLNF
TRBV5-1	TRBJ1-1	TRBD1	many	TGCGCCAGCAGCTTACAGGGGTGGGGCCATCAGGAAGCTTTCTTT	CASSLQGWGHQEAFF
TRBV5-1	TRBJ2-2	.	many	TGCGCCAGCAGCATCTTTACCGGGGAGCTGTTTTTT	CASSIFTGELFF
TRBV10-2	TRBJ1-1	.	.	TGCGCCAGCAGTGAAGACAGTGATACTGAAGCTTTCTTT	CASSEDSDTEAFF
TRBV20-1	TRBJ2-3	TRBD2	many	TGCAGTGCTAACTCACTAGCGGGAGTTAACACAGATACGCAGTATTTT	CSANSLAGVNTDTQYF
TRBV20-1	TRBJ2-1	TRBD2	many	TGCAGTGCTGGAGGGGGGACTAGCGTTTTCAATGAGCAGTTCTTC	CSAGGGTSVFNEQFF
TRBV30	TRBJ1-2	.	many	TGTGCCTGGAGTGTACAAGGGACCTTTGCCACCTTC	CAWSVQGTFATF
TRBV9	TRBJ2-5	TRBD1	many	TGTGCCAGCAGCGGCTCACAGGGGCGGGAGACCCAGTACTTC	CASSGSQGRETQYF
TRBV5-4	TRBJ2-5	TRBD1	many	TGTGCCAGCAGCTCGGGACAGGGTCTGGAGACCCAGTACTTC	CASSSGQGLETQYF
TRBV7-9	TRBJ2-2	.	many	TGTGCCAGCAGCTTAAGCCGGCGTTGGACCGGGGAGCTGTTTTTT	CASSLSRRWTGELFF
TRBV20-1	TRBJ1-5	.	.	TGCAGTGCCGGACGGTCGGGTCAGCCCCAGCATTTT	CSAGRSGQPQHF
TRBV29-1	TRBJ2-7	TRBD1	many	TGCAGCGTCTGGAAGATGACAGGGGTCGACTACGAGCAGTACTTC	CSVWKMTGVDYEQYF
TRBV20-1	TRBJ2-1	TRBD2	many	TGCAGTGTCCCTATTATCCAAGCGGGAGTTGGCAATGAGCAGTTCTTC	CSVPIIQAGVGNEQFF
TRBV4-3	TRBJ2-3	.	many	TGCGCCAGCAGCCAAGATTGGGGGGTCCCGAGGGAAGATACGCAGTATTTT	CASSQDWGVPREDTQYF
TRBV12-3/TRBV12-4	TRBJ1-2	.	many	TGTGCCAGCAGTTTGTGGACACAACGAGAAAATGGCTACACCTTC	CASSLWTQRENGYTF
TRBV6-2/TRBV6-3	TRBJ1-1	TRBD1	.	TGTGCCAGCAGGCGGGACAGTGAAGCTTTCTTT	CASRRDSEAFF
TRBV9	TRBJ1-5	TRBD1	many	TGTGCCAGCAGCGGCTCGGGACAGGGCGGCAATCAGCCCCAGCATTTT	CASSGSGQGGNQPQHF
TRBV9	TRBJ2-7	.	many	TGTGCCAGCAGCGTAGATGCCCCCTCCTACGAGCAGTACTTC	CASSVDAPSYEQYF
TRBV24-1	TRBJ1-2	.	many	TGTGCCACCAGTGACACCGGGACCCCCAGCTGGGGCTACACCTTC	CATSDTGTPSWGYTF
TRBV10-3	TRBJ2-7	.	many	TGTGCCATCAGTGCCCAGGTATCCGAGCAGTACTTC	CAISAQVSEQYF
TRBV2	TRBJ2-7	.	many	TGTGCCAGCAGTGAACGGGAAGGGTCCTACGAGCAGTACTTC	CASSEREGSYEQYF
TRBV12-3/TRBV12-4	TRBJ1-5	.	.	TGTGCCAGCAGTTTAACGATTGGGGAAGGGGGACATCAGCCCCAGCATTTT	CASSLTIGEGGHQPQHF
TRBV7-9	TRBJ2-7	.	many	TGTGCCAGCAGCTTAGCGGGGGTAAGGAATTTCGAGCAGTACTTC	CASSLAGVRNFEQYF
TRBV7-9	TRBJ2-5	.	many	TGTGCCAGCAGCCCTCAGGGGACCCAGTACTTC	CASSPQGTQYF
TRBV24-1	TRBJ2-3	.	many	TGTGCCACCAGTGACCCAGACGGAGGCACAGATACGCAGTATTTT	CATSDPDGGTDTQYF
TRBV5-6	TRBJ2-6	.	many	TGTGCCAGCAGCTTGGGGGGTGGGGCCAACGTCCTGACTTTC	CASSLGGGANVLTF